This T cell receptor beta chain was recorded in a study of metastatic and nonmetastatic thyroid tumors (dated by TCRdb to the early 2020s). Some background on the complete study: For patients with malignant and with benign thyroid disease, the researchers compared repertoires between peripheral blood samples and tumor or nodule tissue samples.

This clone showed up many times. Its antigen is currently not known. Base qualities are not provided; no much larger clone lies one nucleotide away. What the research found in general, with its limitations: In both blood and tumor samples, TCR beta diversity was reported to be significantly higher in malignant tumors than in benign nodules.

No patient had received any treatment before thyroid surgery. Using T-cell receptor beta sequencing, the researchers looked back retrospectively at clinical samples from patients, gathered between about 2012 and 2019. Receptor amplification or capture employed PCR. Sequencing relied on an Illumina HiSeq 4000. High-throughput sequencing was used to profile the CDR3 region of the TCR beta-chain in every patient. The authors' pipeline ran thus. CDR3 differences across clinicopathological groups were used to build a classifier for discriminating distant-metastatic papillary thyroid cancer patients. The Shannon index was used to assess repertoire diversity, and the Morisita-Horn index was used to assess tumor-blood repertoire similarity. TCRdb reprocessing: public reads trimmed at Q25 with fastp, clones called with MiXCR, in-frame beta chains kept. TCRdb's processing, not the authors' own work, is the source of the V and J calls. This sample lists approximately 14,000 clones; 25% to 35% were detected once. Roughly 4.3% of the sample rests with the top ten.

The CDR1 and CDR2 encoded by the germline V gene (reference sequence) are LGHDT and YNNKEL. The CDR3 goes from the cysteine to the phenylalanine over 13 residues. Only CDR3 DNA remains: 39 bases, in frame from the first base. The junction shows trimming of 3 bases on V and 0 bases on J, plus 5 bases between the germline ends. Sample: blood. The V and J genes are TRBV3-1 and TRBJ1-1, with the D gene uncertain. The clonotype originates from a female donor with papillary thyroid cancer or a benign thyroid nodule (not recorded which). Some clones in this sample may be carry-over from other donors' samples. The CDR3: CASSQRMNTEAFF. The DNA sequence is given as TGTGCCAGCAGCCAGAGAATGAACACTGAAGCTTTCTTT.